A single sample gave rise to the 6 T cell receptor beta chains below, sequenced in a study of cytomegalovirus exposure and HLA in healthy donors. Sequencing used immunoSEQ multiplex PCR; TCRdb keeps in-frame clones, though not all of them. Counted here are 260,000 or so clones, around nine tenths occurring once; the ten biggest clones make up roughly 0.93%. The source material was PBMCs. The receptors were sampled from a woman aged 18-35 years in good health and CMV-seronegative.

In its sample, this clone was seen once. V and J are TRBV20-1 and TRBJ2-1; 9 bases are a match to TRBD2. This CDR3 has 11 amino acids. CDR1 DFQATT and CDR2 SNEGSKA come from the germline V gene (reference sequence). V dropped 5 bases and J dropped 15; count of bases not matched to a gene: 8. The CDR3 region is CSAGGLAIGFF. Written as DNA, the CDR3 is TGCAGTGCTGGGGGACTAGCAATTGGGTTCTTC.

The chain is built from TRBV9 and TRBJ1-2, with 7 bases matching TRBD1. This CDR3 has 16 amino acids. Germline CDR1 and CDR2: SGDLS and YYNGEE. Trimming took 4 bases from V and 6 from J; bases not matched to a gene: 15. CDR3 sequence (DNA): TGTGCCAGCAGCTACCCTTTGACAGGGAGTCTTGATGGCTACACCTTC. Protein product: CASSYPLTGSLDGYTF.

The gene calls are TRBV6-4 and TRBJ2-2, with TRBD1 matching 8 bases. Germline trimming cut 5 bases from V and 5 bases from J; bases unmatched to any gene: 7. The CDR3 has 15 amino acids. Germline V gene sequence: CDR1 MRHNA, CDR2 SNTAGT. Here the CDR3 reads CASSLDRGGTGELFF. Here the CDR3 DNA reads TGTGCCAGCAGTCTCGACAGGGGTGGAACCGGGGAGCTGTTTTTT.

CDR3 coding DNA: TGTGCCACCAGCAGAGACCCGCTAGCGTTAGGCATTCAGTACTTC. Its protein product is CATSRDPLALGIQYF. The V call is TRBV15, the J call TRBJ2-4, with D perhaps matching TRBD2 (6 bases). The CDR3 has 15 residues. Deletions cut 0 bases from V and 9 bases from J, with 15 bases between. Per the germline V gene, CDR1 is LNHNV and CDR2 is YYDKDF (reference sequence).

V usage is TRBV5-1 and J usage is TRBJ2-7; TRBD2 matches 11 bases. CDR3 length equals 17 residues. Germline V gene sequence: CDR1 SGHRS, CDR2 YFSETQ. Trimming removed 0 bases from V and 2 bases from J; junction bases left unmatched: 7. The CDR3 is CASSLAPPLAGAYEQYF. The CDR3, as DNA: TGCGCCAGCAGCTTGGCCCCACCACTAGCGGGAGCCTACGAGCAGTACTTC.

The chain joins TRBV18 to TRBJ2-1; 9 bases match TRBD1. Looked up from germline, CDR1 is KGHSH and CDR2 is LQKENI. This CDR3 contains 15 residues. Trimming cost V 3 bases and J 4 bases; bases outside gene matches: 4. Here the CDR3 DNA reads TGTGCCAGCTCACCGCCGACAGGGGGTTACAATGAGCAGTTCTTC. Amino acids: CASSPPTGGYNEQFF.